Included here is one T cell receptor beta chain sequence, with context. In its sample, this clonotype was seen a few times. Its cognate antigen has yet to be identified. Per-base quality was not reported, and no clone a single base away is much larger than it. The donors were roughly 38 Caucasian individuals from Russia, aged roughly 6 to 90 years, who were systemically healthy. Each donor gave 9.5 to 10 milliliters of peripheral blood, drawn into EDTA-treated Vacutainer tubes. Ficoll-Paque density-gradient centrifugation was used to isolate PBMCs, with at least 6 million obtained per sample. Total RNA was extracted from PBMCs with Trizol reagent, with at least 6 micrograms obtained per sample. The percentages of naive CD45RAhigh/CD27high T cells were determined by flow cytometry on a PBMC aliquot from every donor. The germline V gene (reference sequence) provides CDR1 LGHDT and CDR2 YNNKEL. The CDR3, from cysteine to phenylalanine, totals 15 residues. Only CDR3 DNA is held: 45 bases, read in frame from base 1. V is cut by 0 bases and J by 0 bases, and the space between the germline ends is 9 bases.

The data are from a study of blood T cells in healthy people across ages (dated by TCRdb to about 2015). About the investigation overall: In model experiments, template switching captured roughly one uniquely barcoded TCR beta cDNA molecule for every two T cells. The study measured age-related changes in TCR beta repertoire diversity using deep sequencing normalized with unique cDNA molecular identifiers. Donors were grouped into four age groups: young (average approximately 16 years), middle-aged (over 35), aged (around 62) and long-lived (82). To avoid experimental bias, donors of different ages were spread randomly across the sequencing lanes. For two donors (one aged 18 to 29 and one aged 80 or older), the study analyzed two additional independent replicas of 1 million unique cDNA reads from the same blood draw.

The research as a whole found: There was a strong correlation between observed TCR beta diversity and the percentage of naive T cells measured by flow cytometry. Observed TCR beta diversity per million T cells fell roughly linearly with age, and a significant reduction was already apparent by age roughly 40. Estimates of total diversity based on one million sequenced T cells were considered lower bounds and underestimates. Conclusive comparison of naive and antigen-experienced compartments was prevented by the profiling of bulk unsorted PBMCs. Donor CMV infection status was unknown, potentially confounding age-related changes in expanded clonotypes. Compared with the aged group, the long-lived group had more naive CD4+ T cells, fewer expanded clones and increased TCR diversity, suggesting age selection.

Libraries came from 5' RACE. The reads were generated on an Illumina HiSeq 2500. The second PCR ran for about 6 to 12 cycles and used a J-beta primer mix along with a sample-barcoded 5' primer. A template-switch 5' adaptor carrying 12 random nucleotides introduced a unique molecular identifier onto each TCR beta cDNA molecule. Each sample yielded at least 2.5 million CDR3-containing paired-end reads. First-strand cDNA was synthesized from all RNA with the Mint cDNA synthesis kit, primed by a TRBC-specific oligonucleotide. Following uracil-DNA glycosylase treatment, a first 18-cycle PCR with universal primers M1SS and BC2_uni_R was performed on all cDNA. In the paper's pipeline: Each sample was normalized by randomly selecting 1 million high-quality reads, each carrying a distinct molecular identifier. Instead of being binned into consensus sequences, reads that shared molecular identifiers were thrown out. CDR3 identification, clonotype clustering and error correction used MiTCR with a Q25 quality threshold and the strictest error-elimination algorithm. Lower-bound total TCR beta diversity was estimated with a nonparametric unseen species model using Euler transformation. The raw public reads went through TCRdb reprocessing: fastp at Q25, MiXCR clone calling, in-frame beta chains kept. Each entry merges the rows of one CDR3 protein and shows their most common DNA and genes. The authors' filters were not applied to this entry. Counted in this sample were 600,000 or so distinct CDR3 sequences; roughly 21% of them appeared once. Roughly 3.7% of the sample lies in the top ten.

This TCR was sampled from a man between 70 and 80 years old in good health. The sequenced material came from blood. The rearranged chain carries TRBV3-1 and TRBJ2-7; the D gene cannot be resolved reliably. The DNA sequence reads TGTGCCAGCAGCCAAGATGCCAGCGCCTCCTACGAGCAGTACTTC. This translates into CASSQDASASYEQYF.